Below, one T cell receptor (beta chain) is given with its context. Its cognate antigen is unknown. These data belong to a study of cytomegalovirus exposure and HLA in healthy donors. In the study overall: Across a few hundred genotyped donors, 81% landed in the Caucasian-associated ancestry cluster. Overall study results and limits: The sole available immune exposure information was CMV serostatus. It was in a later analysis that TCR association rates were seen to vary by HLA locus, highest for DRB1 and lowest for HLA-C.

This CDR3 contains 16 residues. From germline, CDR1 is SEHNR and CDR2 FQNEAQ (reference sequence). The V gene end was trimmed by 4 bases and the J gene end by 4 bases; junction bases not matched to a gene: 5. It was with 60 Vbeta and 13 Jbeta primers that the PCR ran. Sequencing was performed with immunoSEQ multiplex PCR; in TCRdb, only in-frame clones are kept and a portion is missing. The table includes 55,000 to 90,000 clones, around three quarters detected once. The TCR originated in a man aged 50-60 years in good health and CMV-seronegative. Sequencing used PBMCs. The genes are TRBV7-9 and TRBJ2-5; TRBD2 matches at 14 bases. CDR3 coding DNA: TGTGCCAGCAGCTCGGGACTAGCGGGAGTGAGAGAGACCCAGTACTTC. As protein: CASSSGLAGVRETQYF.